Detailed here is one T cell receptor (beta chain). Its cognate antigen is unknown. These data originate in a study of cytomegalovirus exposure and HLA in healthy donors. 13 Jbeta primers and 60 Vbeta primers were used for the PCR. Produced via immunoSEQ multiplex PCR; TCRdb's table is partial and in-frame only. The sample has 90,000 to 110,000 clones, 73% seen once. Study observations and caveats: For most subjects, TCR beta sequences were reported to predict HLA-A and HLA-B alleles with accuracy. Exclusion as indistinguishable affected some V segments, including TRBV6-2 and TRBV6-3.

This CDR3 is 16 amino acids long. V was cut by 4 bases and J by 1 base, with 16 bases left in between. Per germline, CDR1 LNHDA and CDR2 SQIVND (reference sequence). This receptor was obtained from a man aged 35 to 55 in good health and CMV-seronegative. V gene TRBV19 combines with J gene TRBJ2-5, with D maybe TRBD1 (6 bases). The sequenced sample consisted of PBMCs. Here the CDR3 DNA reads TGTGCCAGTAGTAGACAGGCCCCTATTACCCAAGAGACCCAGTACTTC. Translating it yields CASSRQAPITQETQYF.